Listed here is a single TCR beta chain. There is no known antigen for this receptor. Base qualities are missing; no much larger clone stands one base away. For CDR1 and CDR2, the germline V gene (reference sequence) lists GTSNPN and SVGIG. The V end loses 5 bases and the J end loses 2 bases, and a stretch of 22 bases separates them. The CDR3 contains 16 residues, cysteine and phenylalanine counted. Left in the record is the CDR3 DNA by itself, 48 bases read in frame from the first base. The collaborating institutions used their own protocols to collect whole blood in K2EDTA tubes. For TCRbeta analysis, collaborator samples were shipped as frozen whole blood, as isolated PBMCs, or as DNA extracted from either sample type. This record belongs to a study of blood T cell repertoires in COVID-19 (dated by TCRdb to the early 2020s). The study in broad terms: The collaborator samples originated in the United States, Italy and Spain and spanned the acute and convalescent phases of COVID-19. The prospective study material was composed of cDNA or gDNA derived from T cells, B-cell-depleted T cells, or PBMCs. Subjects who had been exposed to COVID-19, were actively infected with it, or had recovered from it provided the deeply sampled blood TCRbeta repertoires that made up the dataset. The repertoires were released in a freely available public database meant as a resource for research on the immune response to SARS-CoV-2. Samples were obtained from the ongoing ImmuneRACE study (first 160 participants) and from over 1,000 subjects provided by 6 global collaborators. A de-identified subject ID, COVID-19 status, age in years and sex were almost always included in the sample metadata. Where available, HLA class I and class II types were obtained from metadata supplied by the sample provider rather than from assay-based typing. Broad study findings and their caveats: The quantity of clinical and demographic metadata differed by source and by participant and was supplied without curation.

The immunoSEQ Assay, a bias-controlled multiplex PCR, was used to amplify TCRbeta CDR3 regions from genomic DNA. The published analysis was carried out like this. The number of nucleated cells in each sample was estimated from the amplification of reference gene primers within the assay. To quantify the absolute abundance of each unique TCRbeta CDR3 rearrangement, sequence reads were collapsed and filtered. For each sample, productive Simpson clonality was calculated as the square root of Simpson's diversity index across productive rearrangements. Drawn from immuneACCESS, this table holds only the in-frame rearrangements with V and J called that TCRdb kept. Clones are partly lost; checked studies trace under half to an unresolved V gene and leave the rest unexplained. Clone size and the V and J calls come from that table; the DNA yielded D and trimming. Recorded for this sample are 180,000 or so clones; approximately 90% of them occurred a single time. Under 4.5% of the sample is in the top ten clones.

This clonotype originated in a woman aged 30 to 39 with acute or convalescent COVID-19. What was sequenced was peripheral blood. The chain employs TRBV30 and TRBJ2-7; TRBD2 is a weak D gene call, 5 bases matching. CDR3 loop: CAWHDPLSAVTYEQYF. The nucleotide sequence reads TGTGCCTGGCACGACCCCCTTAGCGCGGTAACCTACGAGCAGTACTTC.